The 16 T cell receptor beta chains presented below share a single source sample, sequenced in a study of response to subunit inactivated influenza vaccine. TCRdb re-derived calls from the RT-PCR reads in MiXCR, one entry per CDR3 protein. This sample carries 550,000 to 600,000 distinct CDR3 sequences, 12% of them seen once, and the ten largest clones take more than 8.5%. The specimen was PBMCs from blood, collected on the day of vaccination. These receptors originate from a man aged 50 to 59 who received an inactivated influenza vaccine.

V and J are TRBV7-9 and TRBJ2-7, with D hard to call. V was shortened by 5 bases and J by 0 bases, with 8 bases between the two germline ends. Germline V lookup: CDR1 SEHNR, CDR2 FQNEAQ (reference sequence). The CDR3 consists of 13 residues. The DNA of the CDR3 is TGTGCCAGCAGCCACGGCCCCTCCTACGAGCAGTACTTC. This translates into CASSHGPSYEQYF.

This clonotype was picked up many times. The chain employs TRBV12-3 or TRBV12-4 and TRBJ2-5, with 10 bases lining up with TRBD2. The CDR3 is 14 residues long. After removal of 6 bases from V and 1 base from J, the junction contained 2 bases not matched to a gene. Here the CDR3 reads CASRIAGGQETQYF. The CDR3 nucleotides are TGTGCCAGCAGAATAGCGGGAGGCCAAGAGACCCAGTACTTC.

This clonotype was picked up a small number of times. This chain connects TRBV7-8 to TRBJ1-3; 7 nucleotides match TRBD1. The CDR3 length is 14 residues. Germline assignment: CDR1 SGHVS and CDR2 FQNEAQ. V shed 5 bases, J shed 5 bases, and the junction held 6 bases outside the gene matches. The DNA for the CDR3 is TGTGCCAGCAGCCCAGACAGGGCCCGAAACACCATATATTTT. Protein: CASSPDRARNTIYF.

This clonotype was seen once. An end of the junction differs from the germline gene, which may be a read error. This chain links TRBV12-3 or TRBV12-4 with TRBJ2-7; TRBD2 is a possible D gene (6 bases). This CDR3 region has 14 residues. The DNA of the CDR3 is TGTGCCAGCAGTTACTGGGACTCCAAGTACGAGCAGTGCTTC. Its protein is CASSYWDSKYEQCF.

This clonotype was observed at least ten times. The chain has TRBV27 and TRBJ2-2; D is undetermined. This CDR3 spans 14 amino acids. In germline, CDR1 is MNHEY, CDR2 SMNVEV (reference sequence). V shed 4 bases and J shed 5 bases, with 11 bases lying between them. CDR3 coding DNA: TGTGCCAGCAGTTCGGTACCGTGGACCGGGGAGCTGTTTTTT. It is translated as CASSSVPWTGELFF.

This clonotype has a handful of counts. The rearrangement uses TRBV18 and TRBJ1-2; D remains unclear. CDR1 is KGHSH and CDR2 is LQKENI in the germline V gene. The V gene lost 2 bases and the J gene lost 10 bases, with 11 bases spanning the gap. The CDR3 sequence is 12 residues long. The CDR3 DNA reads as TGTGCCAGCTCACCATCTTGGGGAGACTACACCTTC. Translating it yields CASSPSWGDYTF.

This clonotype has more than one count but fewer than ten. The V and J genes are TRBV5-1 and TRBJ1-1; D might be TRBD1 (6 bases). Trimming took off 3 bases at V and 5 bases at J, with 17 bases between the two ends. The CDR3 runs 15 residues. From germline, CDR1 is SGHRS and CDR2 YFSETQ. In nucleotides, the CDR3 is TGCGCCAGCAGCTACCGACAGGCTGGGCTTACTGAAGCTTTCTTT. It encodes CASSYRQAGLTEAFF.

This clonotype was recorded a few times. The genes are TRBV5-1 and TRBJ2-5, with D possibly matching TRBD2 (6 bases). Trimming took 5 bases from V and 2 from J, leaving 16 bases between them. Per germline, CDR1 SGHRS and CDR2 YFSETQ. This CDR3 region has 15 residues. The CDR3 loop reads CASSPDAGSQETQYF. The CDR3 DNA sequence: TGCGCCAGCAGTCCGGATGCGGGGTCGCAAGAGACCCAGTACTTC.

In this sample, this clonotype turned up a few times. V usage is TRBV3-1 and J usage is TRBJ1-4; unclear D gene. The CDR3 loop spans 16 amino acids. V lost 4 bases, J lost 5 bases, and 17 bases lay in between. Germline V lookup: CDR1 LGHDT, CDR2 YNNKEL (reference sequence). In DNA form, the CDR3 reads TGTGCCAGCAGCCCCGCCTGGGCCGGTGGGAATGAAAAACTGTTTTTT. Residues: CASSPAWAGGNEKLFF.

The chain is built from TRBV20-1 and TRBJ1-1; perhaps TRBD1 as D (6 bases). This CDR3 has 14 amino acids. The V end lost 5 bases, the J end lost 2 bases, and 15 bases lay between the germline ends. Germline CDR1 is DFQATT and CDR2 is SNEGSKA (reference sequence). This CDR3 is CSAAPGTLNTEAFF. The CDR3 DNA follows: TGCAGTGCTGCCCCCGGGACACTAAACACTGAAGCTTTCTTT.

This clonotype was picked up a small number of times. The chain recombines TRBV4-3 with TRBJ2-3, with TRBD1 matching 9 bases. V trimming: 4 bases; J trimming: 4 bases; junction bases outside the gene matches: 3. From germline, CDR1 is LGHNA and CDR2 YSLEER. This CDR3 region has 14 residues. CDR3 sequence: CASSRDRAADTQYF. The CDR3 DNA follows: TGCGCCAGCAGCCGGGACAGGGCAGCAGATACGCAGTATTTT.

The chain recombines TRBV5-6 with TRBJ2-3, with D maybe TRBD2 (6 bases). V lost 4 bases to trimming and J lost 5 bases, with 14 bases between them. Per germline, CDR1 SGHDT and CDR2 YYEEEE. This CDR3 spans 14 amino acids. The CDR3 here is CASSPAGLVDTQYF. As DNA, the CDR3 is TGTGCCAGCAGCCCTGCGGGACTTGTAGATACGCAGTATTTT.

This sequence joins TRBV10-3 and TRBJ2-5; D might be TRBD2 (6 bases). V was shortened by 2 bases and J by 5 bases, with 24 bases between the two germline ends. Germline CDR1 and CDR2: ENHRY and SYGVKD. There are 18 residues in the CDR3. The CDR3: CAISEPKGGRVGAETQYF. The CDR3 nucleotides read TGTGCCATCAGTGAGCCGAAGGGAGGTAGGGTCGGAGCGGAGACCCAGTACTTC.

The CDR3: CASSYSSARDNSPLHF. CDR3 DNA: TGTGCCAGCAGTTACTCGAGTGCCAGAGATAATTCACCCCTCCACTTT. This chain uses TRBV6-5 with TRBJ1-6, with D unclear. This CDR3 spans 16 amino acids. Germline V CDR1 and CDR2: MNHEY, SVGAGI. The V end was cut by 0 bases, the J end by 5 bases, with 11 bases between.

This clonotype appeared a few times. This rearrangement joins TRBV5-1 to TRBJ1-2; the D is unclear. V dropped 1 base and J dropped 3 bases, with 10 bases sitting between them. The CDR3 length is 14 residues. Germline assignment: CDR1 SGHRS and CDR2 YFSETQ. CDR3 sequence: CASSLSDTDYGYTF. CDR3 nucleotide sequence: TGCGCCAGCAGCTTGAGCGACACGGACTATGGCTACACCTTC.

This clonotype has more than one count but fewer than ten. The chain combines TRBV12-3 or TRBV12-4 with TRBJ1-2; TRBD1 aligns across 9 bases. This CDR3 contains 12 residues. The V gene end was trimmed by 6 bases and the J gene end by 5 bases; junction bases not matched to a gene: 1. Written as DNA, the CDR3 is TGTGCCAGCAGGACAGGGGGATATGGCTACACCTTC. This sequence encodes CASRTGGYGYTF.